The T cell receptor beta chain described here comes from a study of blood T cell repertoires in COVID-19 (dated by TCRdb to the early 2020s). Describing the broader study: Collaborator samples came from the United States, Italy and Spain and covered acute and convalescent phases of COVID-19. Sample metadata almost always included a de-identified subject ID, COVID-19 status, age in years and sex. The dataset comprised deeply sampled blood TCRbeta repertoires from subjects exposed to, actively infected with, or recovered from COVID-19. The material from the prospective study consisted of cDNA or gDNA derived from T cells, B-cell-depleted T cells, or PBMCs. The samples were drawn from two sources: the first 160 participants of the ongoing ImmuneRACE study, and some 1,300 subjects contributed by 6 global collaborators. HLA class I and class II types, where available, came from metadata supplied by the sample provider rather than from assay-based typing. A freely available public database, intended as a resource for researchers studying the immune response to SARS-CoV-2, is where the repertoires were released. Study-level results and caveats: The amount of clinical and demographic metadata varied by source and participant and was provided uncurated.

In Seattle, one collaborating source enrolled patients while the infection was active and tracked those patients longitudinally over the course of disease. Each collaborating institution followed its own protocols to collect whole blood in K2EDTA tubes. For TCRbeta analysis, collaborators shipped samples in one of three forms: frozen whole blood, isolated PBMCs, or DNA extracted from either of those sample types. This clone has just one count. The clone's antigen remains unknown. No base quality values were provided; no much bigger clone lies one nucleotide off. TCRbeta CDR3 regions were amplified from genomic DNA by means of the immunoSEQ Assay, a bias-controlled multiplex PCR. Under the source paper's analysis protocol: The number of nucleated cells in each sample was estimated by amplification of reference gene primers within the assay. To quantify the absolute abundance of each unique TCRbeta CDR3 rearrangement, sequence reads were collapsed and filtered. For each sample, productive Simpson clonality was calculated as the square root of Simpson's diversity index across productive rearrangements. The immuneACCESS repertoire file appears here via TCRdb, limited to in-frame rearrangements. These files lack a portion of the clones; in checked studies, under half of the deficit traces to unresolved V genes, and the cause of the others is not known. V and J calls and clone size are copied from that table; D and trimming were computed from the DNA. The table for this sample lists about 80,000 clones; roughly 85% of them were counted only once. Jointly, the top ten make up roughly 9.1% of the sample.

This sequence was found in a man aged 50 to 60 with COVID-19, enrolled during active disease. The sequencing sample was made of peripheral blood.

The DNA reads as follows: TGTGCCAGCAGCGAAACAGGGGGCGGGAACACTGAAGCTTTCTTT. Its translation is CASSETGGGNTEAFF. The chain links TRBV28 with TRBJ1-1; 9 of the junction bases match TRBD1. Trimming takes 6 bases off V and 1 base off J; junction bases not matched to a gene: 6. CDR1 and CDR2 are read off the germline V gene as MDHEN and SYDVKM. From the cysteine up to the phenylalanine, the CDR3 has a length of 15 residues. Only the CDR3 DNA stays, 45 bases, in frame from base 1.